This T cell receptor (beta chain) is from a study of blood T cell repertoires in COVID-19. On the study more broadly: Sites across the United States, Italy and Spain contributed samples from acute and convalescent COVID-19.

Some clones are missing from TCRdb's copy, which holds only in-frame ones; the method was immunoSEQ multiplex PCR. Among approximately 160,000 clones listed, more than 70% were seen once. V lost 0 bases to trimming and J lost 4 bases; unmatched junction nucleotides: 6. The CDR3 has 16 residues. Germline values: CDR1 MNHEY, CDR2 SMNVEV (reference sequence). The sample taken for sequencing was PBMCs or T cells enriched from blood (not recorded which). The TCR comes from a man aged 35 to 55 who had recovered from COVID-19. The chain uses TRBV27 and TRBJ1-2; 9 positions match TRBD1. CDR3 loop: CASSLSGTGLSYGYTF. The DNA for the CDR3 is TGTGCCAGCAGTTTATCGGGGACAGGGTTAAGCTATGGCTACACCTTC.